The T cell receptor beta chain described here comes from a study of T cells after yellow fever vaccination. Study-level findings and limits: From the bulk population, abundant clonotypes could contaminate and appear within FACS-sorted repertoires. Almost no vaccine-responding clonotypes were detectable in day 0 sorted memory subsets. Peaking faster, on day 5 versus 15, the secondary response was nonetheless weaker.

TCRdb ran MiXCR on the 5' RACE reads and lists one entry per CDR3 protein. The data show 9,000 to 15,000 distinct CDR3 sequences, with roughly 6% seen just once and roughly 0.9% held by the top ten. This clonotype was seen many times. Between the trimmed V and J ends, which lost 1 base and 2 bases, there was a span of 13 bases. The CDR3 runs 15 residues. Germline values: CDR1 SGDLS, CDR2 YYNGEE. This specimen was PBMCs, either bulk or a sorted T-cell subset (CD4+, CD8+, memory, or dextramer-sorted; not recorded which), taken on the day of the yellow fever booster vaccination. This sequence was found in a young man who received the YFV17D yellow fever vaccine. This rearrangement joins TRBV9 to TRBJ2-7; a possible D gene is TRBD2 (5 bases). The CDR3, as DNA: TGTGCCAGCAGCGTACAGGCGGAGGCGGCCTACGAGCAGTACTTC. Residues: CASSVQAEAAYEQYF. The full variable domain, with the rest looked up from reference TRBV9 and TRBJ2-7, is DSGVTQTPKHLITATGQRVTLRCSPRSGDLSVYWYQQSLDQGLQFLIQYYNGEERAKGNILERFSAQQFPDLHSELNLSSLELGDSALYFCASSVQAEAAYEQYFGPGTRLTVT.